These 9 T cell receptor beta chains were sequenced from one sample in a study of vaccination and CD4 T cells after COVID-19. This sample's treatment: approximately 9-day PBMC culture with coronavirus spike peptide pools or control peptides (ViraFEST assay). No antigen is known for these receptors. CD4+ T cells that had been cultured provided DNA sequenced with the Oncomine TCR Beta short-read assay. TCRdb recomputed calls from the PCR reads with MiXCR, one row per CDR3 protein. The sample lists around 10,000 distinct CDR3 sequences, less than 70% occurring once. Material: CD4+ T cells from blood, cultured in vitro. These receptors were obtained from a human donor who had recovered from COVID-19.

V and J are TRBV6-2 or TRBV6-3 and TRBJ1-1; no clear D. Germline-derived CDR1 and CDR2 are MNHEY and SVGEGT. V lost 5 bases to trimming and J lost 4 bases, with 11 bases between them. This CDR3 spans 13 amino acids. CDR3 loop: CASSPEGSTEAFF. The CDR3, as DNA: TGTGCCAGCAGTCCCGAGGGATCCACTGAAGCTTTCTTT.

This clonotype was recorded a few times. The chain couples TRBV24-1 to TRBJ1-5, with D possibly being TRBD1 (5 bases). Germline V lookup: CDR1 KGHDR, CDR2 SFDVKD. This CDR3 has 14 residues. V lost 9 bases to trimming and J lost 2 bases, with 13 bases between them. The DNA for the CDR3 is TGTGCCACCCAAGACAGTAAGGGCAATCAGCCCCAGCATTTT. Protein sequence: CATQDSKGNQPQHF.

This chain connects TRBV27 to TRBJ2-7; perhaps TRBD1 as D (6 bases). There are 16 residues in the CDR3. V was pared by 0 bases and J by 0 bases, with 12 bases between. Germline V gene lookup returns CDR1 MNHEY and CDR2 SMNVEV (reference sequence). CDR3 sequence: CASSLSLRQDSYEQYF. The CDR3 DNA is TGTGCCAGCAGTTTATCCCTCAGACAGGACTCCTACGAGCAGTACTTC.

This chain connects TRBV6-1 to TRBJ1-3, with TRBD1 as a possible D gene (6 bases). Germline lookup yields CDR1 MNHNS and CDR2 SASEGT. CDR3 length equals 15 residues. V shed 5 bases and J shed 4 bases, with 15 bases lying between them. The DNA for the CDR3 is TGTGCCAGCAGTATACAGGGTGAAAAGGGAAACACCATATATTTT. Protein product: CASSIQGEKGNTIYF.

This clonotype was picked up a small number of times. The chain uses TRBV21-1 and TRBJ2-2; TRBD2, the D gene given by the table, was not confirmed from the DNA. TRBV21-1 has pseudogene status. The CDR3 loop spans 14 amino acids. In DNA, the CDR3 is TGTGCCAGCAGACTAGCGGCGAACACCGGGGAGCTGTTTTTT. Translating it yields CASRLAANTGELFF.

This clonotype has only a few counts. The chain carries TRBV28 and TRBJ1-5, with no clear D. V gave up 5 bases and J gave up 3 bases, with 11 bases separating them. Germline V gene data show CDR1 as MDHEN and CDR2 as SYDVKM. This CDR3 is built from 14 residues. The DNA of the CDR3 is TGTGCCAGCAGTAGGTGGGCAGACAATCAGCCCCAGCATTTT. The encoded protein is CASSRWADNQPQHF.

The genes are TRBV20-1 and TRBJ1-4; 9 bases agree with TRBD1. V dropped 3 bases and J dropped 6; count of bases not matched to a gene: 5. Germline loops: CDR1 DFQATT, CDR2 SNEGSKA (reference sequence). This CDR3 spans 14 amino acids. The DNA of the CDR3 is TGCAGTGCTAGGGCGACAGGGGGGTATGAAAAACTGTTTTTT. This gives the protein CSARATGGYEKLFF.

CDR3 region: CASSSPTRVYYEQYF. The CDR3 coding sequence is TGTGCCAGCAGTTCTCCGACAAGGGTCTACTACGAGCAGTACTTC. The genes are TRBV6-2 or TRBV6-3 and TRBJ2-7; the D is unclear. Germline values: CDR1 MNHEY, CDR2 SVGEGT. CDR3 length: 15 amino acids. Deletions cut 4 bases from V and 3 bases from J, with 16 bases between.

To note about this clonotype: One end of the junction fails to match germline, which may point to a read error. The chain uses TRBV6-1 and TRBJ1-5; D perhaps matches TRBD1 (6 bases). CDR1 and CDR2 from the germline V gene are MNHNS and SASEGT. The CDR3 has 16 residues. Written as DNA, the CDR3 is TGTGCCGGCAGCGTACGGGGGCAGGGGAGCAATCAGCCCCAGCATTTT. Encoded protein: CAGSVRGQGSNQPQHF.